This T cell receptor beta chain was captured by sequencing in a study of shared clonotypes between healthy human individuals. Clones were sequenced by immunoSEQ multiplex PCR, and TCRdb holds only the in-frame ones, with some missing. This sample has about 480,000 clones, with 60% to 80% found just once. Caucasian adults living in Nashville, Tennessee, provided all samples. Material: PBMCs. The clonotype originates from a woman aged 40 to 55 in good health. Some clones in this sample may be carry-over from other donors' samples.

In DNA form, the CDR3 reads TGTGCCAGCGAGGCAGGGGGTAGCACAGATACGCAGTATTTT. Its translation: CASEAGGSTDTQYF. The chain joins TRBV6-6 to TRBJ2-3; TRBD1 matches 7 bases. The length of the CDR3 is 14 residues. The junction had 5 bases not matched to a gene; V was cut back by 8 bases and J by 0 bases. The germline gives CDR1 MNHNY, CDR2 SVGAGI (reference sequence).